This T cell receptor beta chain stems from a study of preoperative IRX-2 immunotherapy in early breast cancer. The table came from immunoSEQ multiplex PCR; TCRdb's copy has only in-frame clones and leaves some out. The sample yields 20,000 to 30,000 clones, roughly 96% seen once. Sample treatment: preoperative locoregional IRX-2 cytokine immunotherapy. Samples came from a phase Ib trial of preoperative locoregional IRX-2 cytokine immunotherapy. This material consisted of tumor tissue, taken after IRX-2 immunotherapy. The TCR originated in a human donor with breast cancer.

This CDR3 reads CASSWGGLNTEAFF. The CDR3 DNA is TGTGCCAGCAGTTGGGGGGGGCTAAACACTGAAGCTTTCTTT. The rearrangement links TRBV6-5 to TRBJ1-1, with D possibly being TRBD1 (6 bases). The CDR3 is 14 residues long. In germline, CDR1 is MNHEY, CDR2 SVGAGI. The V gene lost 4 bases and the J gene lost 2 bases, with 11 bases spanning the gap.